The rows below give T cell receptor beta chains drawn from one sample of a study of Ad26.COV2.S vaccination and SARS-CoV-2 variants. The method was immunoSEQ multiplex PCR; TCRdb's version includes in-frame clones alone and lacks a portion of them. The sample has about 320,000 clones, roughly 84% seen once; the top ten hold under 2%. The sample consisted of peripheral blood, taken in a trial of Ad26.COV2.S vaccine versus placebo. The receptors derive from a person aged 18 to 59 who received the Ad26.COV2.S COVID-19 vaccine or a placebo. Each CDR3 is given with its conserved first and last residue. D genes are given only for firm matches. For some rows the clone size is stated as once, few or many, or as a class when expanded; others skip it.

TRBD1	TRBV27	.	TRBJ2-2	TGTGCCAGCAGACGTGGACAGGTTGGCGGGGAGCTGTTTTTT	CASRRGQVGGELFF
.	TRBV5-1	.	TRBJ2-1	TGCGCCAGCAGCCCCCAGGACAACCTAAATGAGCAGTTCTTC	CASSPQDNLNEQFF
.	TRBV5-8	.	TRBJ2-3	TGTGCCAGCAGCTTGGGGGGGCGCACAGATACGCAGTATTTT	CASSLGGRTDTQYF
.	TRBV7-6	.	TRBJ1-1	TGTGCCAGTAGTACCCTCCTTGGGGCGGAGAACACTGAAGCTTTCTTT	CASSTLLGAENTEAFF
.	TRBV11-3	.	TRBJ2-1	TGTGCCAGCAGCTTAATGATTCGGGTGGAGGGATCCAATGAGCAGTTCTTC	CASSLMIRVEGSNEQFF
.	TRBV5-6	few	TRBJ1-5	TGTGCCAGCAGCTCGACAGGCTTAAATCAGCCCCAGCATTTT	CASSSTGLNQPQHF
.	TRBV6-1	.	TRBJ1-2	TGTGCCAGCAGTGACCATAACTATGGCTACACCTTC	CASSDHNYGYTF
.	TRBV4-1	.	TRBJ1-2	TGCGCCAGCAGCCAACCTAATGACCCGGTGTTGGGCTACACCTTC	CASSQPNDPVLGYTF
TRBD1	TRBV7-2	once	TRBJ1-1	TGTGCCAGCAGCTTCACTCAGGGGGCAGGGACTGAAGCTTTCTTT	CASSFTQGAGTEAFF
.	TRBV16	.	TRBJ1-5	TGTGCCAGCAGCCCGGACACTAGCAATCAGCCCCAGCATTTT	CASSPDTSNQPQHF
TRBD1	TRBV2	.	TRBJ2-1	TGTGCCAGCAGACCCGGGACAGGGGGCAATGAGCAGTTCTTC	CASRPGTGGNEQFF